Listed below are T cell receptor beta chains from one sample, sequenced in a study of cytomegalovirus exposure and HLA in healthy donors. Here immunoSEQ multiplex PCR was the method, and the copy in TCRdb shows in-frame clones only, minus some. The sample lists 150,000 to 200,000 clones; roughly 80% were seen once. Sequencing was done on a sample of PBMCs. Receptor source: a man aged 30-40 years in good health and CMV-seropositive. The CDR3 runs from the conserved cysteine through the conserved F or W. The D gene is left open where the match is weak. Size values are once, few and many counts, or a class for expanded clones, and some rows have none.

V gene	D gene	J gene	clone size	CDR3 protein	CDR3 DNA
TRBV10-3	.	TRBJ2-5	.	CAISGGKDEVQETQYF	TGTGCCATCAGTGGAGGGAAGGATGAGGTCCAAGAGACCCAGTACTTC
TRBV20-1	.	TRBJ2-7	.	CSATPGEQYF	TGCAGTGCTACCCCGGGAGAGCAGTACTTC
TRBV19	TRBD2	TRBJ2-1	once	CASTTLANTYNEQFF	TGTGCCAGTACCACACTAGCGAATACCTACAATGAGCAGTTCTTC
TRBV18	.	TRBJ2-1	.	CASSPPGERRGNEQFF	TGTGCCAGCTCACCACCCGGGGAGCGCCGGGGAAATGAGCAGTTCTTC
TRBV7-9	.	TRBJ2-2	once	CASSLGVTLTGELFF	TGTGCCAGCAGCTTAGGTGTGACACTCACCGGGGAGCTGTTTTTT
TRBV6-5	TRBD2	TRBJ2-1	once	CASSHTSGDYNEQFF	TGTGCCAGCAGCCATACTAGCGGGGACTACAATGAGCAGTTCTTC
TRBV1	.	TRBJ2-1	.	CTSSRENEQFF	TGCACCAGCAGCCGGGAGAATGAGCAGTTCTTC
TRBV5-4	TRBD2	TRBJ2-3	.	CASSPESSGGIPSTDTQYF	TGTGCCAGCAGCCCGGAATCGAGCGGGGGGATACCTAGCACAGATACGCAGTATTTT
TRBV7-3	TRBD1	TRBJ1-2	.	CASSSLQGAEGYTF	TGTGCCAGCAGTTCCCTACAGGGGGCGGAAGGCTACACCTTC
TRBV29-1	.	TRBJ1-5	.	CSVESGGNQPQHF	TGCAGCGTTGAATCAGGGGGCAATCAGCCCCAGCATTTT
TRBV5-1	TRBD1	TRBJ2-7	once	CASSPTGTTYEQYF	TGCGCCAGCAGCCCGACAGGGACAACCTACGAGCAGTACTTC
TRBV7-2	TRBD2	TRBJ2-5	.	CASSQEGAGGTWETQYF	TGTGCCAGCAGCCAGGAGGGAGCGGGGGGAACATGGGAGACCCAGTACTTC
TRBV2	.	TRBJ1-1	.	CASSDPGTPINTEAFF	TGTGCCAGCAGTGACCCCGGGACACCTATAAACACTGAAGCTTTCTTT
TRBV2	.	TRBJ1-1	.	CASSVQGAAFF	TGTGCCAGCAGTGTACAGGGAGCCGCTTTCTTT
TRBV2	TRBD2	TRBJ2-1	.	CASSGLERGSSYNEQFF	TGTGCCAGCAGTGGTCTGGAGCGGGGGAGCTCCTACAATGAGCAGTTCTTC
TRBV28	.	TRBJ1-2	.	CASSPGRRGGYTF	TGTGCCAGCAGCCCGGGTCGCAGAGGTGGCTACACCTTC
TRBV28	.	TRBJ1-5	.	CASSSGEGKGWTSWSNQPQHF	TGTGCCAGCAGTTCCGGGGAGGGTAAGGGCTGGACAAGCTGGAGCAATCAGCCCCAGCATTTT
TRBV5-1	.	TRBJ2-1	.	CASSKQGSAYNEQFF	TGCGCCAGCAGCAAACAGGGTTCGGCCTACAATGAGCAGTTCTTC
TRBV7-8	TRBD1	TRBJ2-1	.	CASQGTGTYNEQFF	TGTGCCAGTCAAGGGACAGGGACCTACAATGAGCAGTTCTTC
TRBV4-1	TRBD1	TRBJ2-3	.	CASSQVRGRGQGTDTQYF	TGCGCCAGCAGCCAAGTGCGGGGCAGGGGGCAAGGCACAGATACGCAGTATTTT
TRBV5-1	TRBD1	TRBJ2-2	.	CASSRTGATGELFF	TGCGCCAGCAGTAGGACAGGGGCGACCGGGGAGCTGTTTTTT
TRBV6-1	TRBD2	TRBJ2-1	.	CASSDGLAGKQFF	TGTGCCAGCAGTGACGGACTAGCGGGAAAGCAGTTCTTC
TRBV19	TRBD1	TRBJ2-2	once	CASSIDPPGQGGTGELFF	TGTGCCAGTAGTATAGACCCGCCGGGACAGGGTGGGACCGGGGAGCTGTTTTTT
TRBV19	.	TRBJ2-1	.	CASSMMATPRTGQFF	TGTGCCAGTAGTATGATGGCAACCCCCCGGACGGGACAGTTCTTC
TRBV5-1	.	TRBJ1-1	.	CATKLEGQGGTEAFF	TGCGCCACCAAGCTTGAGGGGCAGGGAGGAACTGAAGCTTTCTTT
TRBV4-1	.	TRBJ1-2	.	CASSQVGPYGYTF	TGCGCCAGCAGCCAAGTGGGCCCCTATGGCTACACCTTC
TRBV2	TRBD1	TRBJ2-3	.	CASSPDRGNQYF	TGTGCCAGCAGCCCCGACAGGGGCAACCAGTATTTT
TRBV28	.	TRBJ1-2	.	CASTLGWAYGYTF	TGTGCCAGCACCCTTGGGTGGGCCTATGGCTACACCTTC
TRBV19	.	TRBJ1-5	.	CASSMLRVSYNQPQHF	TGTGCCAGTAGTATGCTCCGGGTGAGCTATAATCAGCCCCAGCATTTT
TRBV13	.	TRBJ2-5	.	CASSSYTAPRETQYF	TGTGCCAGCAGCTCCTATACTGCCCCGCGGGAGACCCAGTACTTC
TRBV28	TRBD1	TRBJ1-4	.	CATRTGDEKLFF	TGTGCCACAAGGACAGGGGATGAAAAACTGTTTTTT
TRBV27	TRBD1	TRBJ2-7	.	CASSLGQGAYEQYF	TGTGCCAGCAGTTTAGGTCAGGGGGCCTACGAGCAGTACTTC
TRBV7-2	.	TRBJ2-2	.	CASSPWTGRGTGELFF	TGTGCCAGCAGTCCCTGGACTGGCAGGGGCACCGGGGAGCTGTTTTTT
TRBV2	TRBD1	TRBJ2-7	few	CASSGGQGLDEQYF	TGTGCCAGCAGTGGGGGACAGGGTCTGGACGAGCAGTACTTC
TRBV6-1	TRBD1	TRBJ1-2	.	CASSEGRGQGGYTF	TGTGCCAGCAGTGAAGGCAGGGGGCAAGGGGGCTACACCTTC
TRBV4-1	.	TRBJ2-5	few	CASSHLRGETQYF	TGCGCCAGCAGCCACCTCCGGGGAGAGACCCAGTACTTC
TRBV5-5	.	TRBJ1-6	many	CASSLGVDSPHRTLHF	TGTGCCAGCAGCTTGGGGGTGGACAGTCCCCATCGGACCCTCCACTTT
TRBV5-1	.	TRBJ1-2	medium-sized	CASSLGLIYTF	TGCGCCAGCAGCCTAGGACTGATCTACACCTTC
TRBV6-4	TRBD1	TRBJ1-6	.	CASSDLGGDSPLHF	TGTGCCAGCAGTGACTTAGGGGGCGACTCACCCCTCCACTTT
TRBV7-2	.	TRBJ2-2	.	CASSLNRRGNTGELFF	TGTGCCAGCAGCTTAAATCGCAGGGGAAACACCGGGGAGCTGTTTTTT
TRBV30	.	TRBJ2-1	.	CAWSGGGALFF	TGTGCCTGGAGTGGGGGCGGGGCCCTGTTCTTC
TRBV7-9	TRBD2	TRBJ2-7	.	CASSLVLAGGSEQYF	TGTGCCAGCAGCTTAGTACTAGCGGGAGGAAGCGAGCAGTACTTC
TRBV28	.	TRBJ1-1	.	CASSLFGGQGTEAFF	TGTGCCAGCAGTTTATTCGGGGGGCAGGGCACTGAAGCTTTCTTT
TRBV7-6	TRBD1	TRBJ2-1	.	CASSLGTGYNEQFF	TGTGCCAGCAGCTTAGGGACAGGATACAATGAGCAGTTCTTC
TRBV10-2	TRBD1	TRBJ1-2	.	CASSDGGGAHGYTF	TGCGCCAGCAGTGATGGAGGGGGCGCCCATGGCTACACCTTC
TRBV30	.	TRBJ1-5	.	CAWSFGGDQPQHF	TGTGCCTGGAGTTTCGGGGGTGATCAGCCCCAGCATTTT
TRBV27	.	TRBJ2-3	.	CASSDYRGNTDTQYF	TGTGCCTCGTCCGACTACCGGGGAAACACAGATACGCAGTATTTT
TRBV6-4	TRBD2	TRBJ2-1	many	CASSDSSGGANEQFF	TGTGCCAGCAGTGACTCTAGCGGGGGGGCCAATGAGCAGTTCTTC
TRBV5-1	.	TRBJ2-3	.	CASSLNSAGDTQYF	TGCGCCAGCAGCTTGAATTCGGCGGGAGATACGCAGTATTTT
TRBV11-2	.	TRBJ1-3	.	CASNQGTGNTIYF	TGTGCCAGCAACCAGGGCACAGGAAACACCATATATTTT